Sequencing of this T cell receptor (beta chain) was carried out in a study of blood T cell repertoires in COVID-19. This CDR3 is 16 amino acids long. The germline V gene has CDR1 MNHEY and CDR2 SVGEGT. V dropped 2 bases and J dropped 4; count of bases not matched to a gene: 7. Only in-frame clones appear in the TCRdb table, and some are missing; sequencing was by immunoSEQ multiplex PCR. The table has around 140,000 clones, roughly 84% seen once. The specimen sequenced was peripheral blood. The receptor was isolated from a human donor with acute or convalescent COVID-19. The donor label of this sample is uncertain. This chain connects TRBV6-2 or TRBV6-3 to TRBJ1-1, with TRBD1 matching over 10 bases. The CDR3, as DNA: TGTGCCAGCAGTTACCAGGGGACAGGGGAGGGCACTGAAGCTTTCTTT. Translating it yields CASSYQGTGEGTEAFF.